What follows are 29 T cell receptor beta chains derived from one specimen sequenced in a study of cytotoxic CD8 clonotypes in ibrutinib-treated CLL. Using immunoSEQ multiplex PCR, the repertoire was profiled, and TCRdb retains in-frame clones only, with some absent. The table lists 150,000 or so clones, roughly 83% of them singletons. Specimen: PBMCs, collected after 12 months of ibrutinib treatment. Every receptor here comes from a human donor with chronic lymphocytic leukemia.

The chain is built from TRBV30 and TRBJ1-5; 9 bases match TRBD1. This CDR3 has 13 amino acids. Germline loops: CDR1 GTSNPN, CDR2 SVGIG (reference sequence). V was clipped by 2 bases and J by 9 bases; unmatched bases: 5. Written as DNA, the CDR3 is TGTGCCTGGAGTCTACAGGGGGCAAGGCCCCAGCATTTT. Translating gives CAWSLQGARPQHF.

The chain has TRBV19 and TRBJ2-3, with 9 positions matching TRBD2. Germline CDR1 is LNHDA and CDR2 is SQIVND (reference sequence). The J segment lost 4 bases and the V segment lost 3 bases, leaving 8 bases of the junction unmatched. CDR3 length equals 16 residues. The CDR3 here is CASSIISGSLADTQYF. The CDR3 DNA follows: TGTGCCAGTAGTATCATTAGCGGGAGTCTCGCAGATACGCAGTATTTT.

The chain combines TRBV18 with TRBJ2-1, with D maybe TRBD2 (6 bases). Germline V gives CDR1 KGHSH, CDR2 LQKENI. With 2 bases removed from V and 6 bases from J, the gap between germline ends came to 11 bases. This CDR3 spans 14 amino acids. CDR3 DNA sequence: TGTGCCAGCTCACCATTGGACGGGGGCAATGAGCAGTTCTTC. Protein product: CASSPLDGGNEQFF.

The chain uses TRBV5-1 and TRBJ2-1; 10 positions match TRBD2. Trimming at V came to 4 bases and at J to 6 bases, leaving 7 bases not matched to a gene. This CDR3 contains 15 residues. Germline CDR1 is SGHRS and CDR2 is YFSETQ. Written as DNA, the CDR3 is TGCGCCAGCAGCCAAGCGGGAGGGCCGGGCAATGAGCAGTTCTTC. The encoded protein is CASSQAGGPGNEQFF.

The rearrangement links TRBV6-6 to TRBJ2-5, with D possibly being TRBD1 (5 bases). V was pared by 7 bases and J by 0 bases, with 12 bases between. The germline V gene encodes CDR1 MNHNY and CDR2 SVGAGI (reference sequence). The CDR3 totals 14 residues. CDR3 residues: CASILDSNQETQYF. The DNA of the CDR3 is TGTGCCAGCATATTAGACAGTAACCAAGAGACCCAGTACTTC.

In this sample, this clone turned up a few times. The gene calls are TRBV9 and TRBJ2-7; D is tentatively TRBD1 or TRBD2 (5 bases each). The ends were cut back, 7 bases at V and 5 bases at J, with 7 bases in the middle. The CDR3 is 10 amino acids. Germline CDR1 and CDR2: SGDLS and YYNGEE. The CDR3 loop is CASGGNEQYF. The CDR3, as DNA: TGTGCCAGCGGGGGAAACGAGCAGTACTTC.

CDR3 DNA: TGTGCCAGCTCATTATACGAGGGGGCAAACGAGCAGTACTTC. Translating it yields CASSLYEGANEQYF. This chain joins TRBV18 and TRBJ2-7, with TRBD1 matching 7 bases. The CDR3 contains 14 residues. V shed 5 bases, J shed 5 bases, and the junction held 9 bases outside the gene matches. Germline assignment: CDR1 KGHSH and CDR2 LQKENI.

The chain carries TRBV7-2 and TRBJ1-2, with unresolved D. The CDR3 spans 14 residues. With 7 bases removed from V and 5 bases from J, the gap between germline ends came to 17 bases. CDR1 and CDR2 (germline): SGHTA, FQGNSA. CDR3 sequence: CASTPLPAPYGYTF. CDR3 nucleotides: TGTGCCAGCACCCCTTTGCCGGCTCCGTATGGCTACACCTTC.

CDR3 coding DNA: TGCGCCAGCAGCTCCCAGGGGGGAGAGAGTTACGAGCAGTACTTC. This translates into CASSSQGGESYEQYF. The V call is TRBV5-1, the J call TRBJ2-7, with D perhaps TRBD1 (7 bases). Germline assignment: CDR1 SGHRS and CDR2 YFSETQ. The CDR3 loop spans 15 amino acids. V lost 3 bases to trimming and J lost 4 bases, with 17 bases between them.

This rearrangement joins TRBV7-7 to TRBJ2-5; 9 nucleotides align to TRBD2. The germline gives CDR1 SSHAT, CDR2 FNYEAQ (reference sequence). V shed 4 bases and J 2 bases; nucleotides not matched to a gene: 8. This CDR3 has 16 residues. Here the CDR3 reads CASSSYPSGTQETQYF. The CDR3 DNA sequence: TGTGCCAGCAGCTCATACCCTAGCGGGACGCAAGAGACCCAGTACTTC.

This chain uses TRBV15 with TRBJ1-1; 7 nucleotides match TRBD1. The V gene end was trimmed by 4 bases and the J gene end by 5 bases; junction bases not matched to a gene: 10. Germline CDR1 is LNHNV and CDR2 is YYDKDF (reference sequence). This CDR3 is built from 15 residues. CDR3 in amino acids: CATSKARQGWTEAFF. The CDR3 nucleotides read TGTGCCACCAGCAAGGCAAGACAGGGATGGACTGAAGCTTTCTTT.

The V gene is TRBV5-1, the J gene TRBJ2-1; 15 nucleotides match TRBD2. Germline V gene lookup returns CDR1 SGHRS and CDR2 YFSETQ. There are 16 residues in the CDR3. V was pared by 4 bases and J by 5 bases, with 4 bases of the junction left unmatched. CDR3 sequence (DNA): TGCGCCAGCAGCACCGGACTAGCGGGAGGGCACAATGAGCAGTTCTTC. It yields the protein CASSTGLAGGHNEQFF.

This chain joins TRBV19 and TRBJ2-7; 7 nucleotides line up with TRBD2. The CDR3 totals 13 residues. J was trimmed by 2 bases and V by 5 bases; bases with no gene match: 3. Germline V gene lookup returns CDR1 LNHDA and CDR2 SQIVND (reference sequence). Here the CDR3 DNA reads TGTGCCAGTAGTCTGCGGGAGACCTACGAGCAGTACTTC. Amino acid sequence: CASSLRETYEQYF.

DNA for the CDR3: TGTGCCAGCAGTTCGACAGGGAGGGGAAACACCATATATTTT. This encodes CASSSTGRGNTIYF. The rearrangement links TRBV2 to TRBJ1-3, with TRBD1 matching 7 bases. With 5 bases clipped from V and 4 bases from J, the junction kept 5 bases outside the gene matches. Germline V gives CDR1 SNHLY, CDR2 FYNNEI. CDR3 length: 14 residues.

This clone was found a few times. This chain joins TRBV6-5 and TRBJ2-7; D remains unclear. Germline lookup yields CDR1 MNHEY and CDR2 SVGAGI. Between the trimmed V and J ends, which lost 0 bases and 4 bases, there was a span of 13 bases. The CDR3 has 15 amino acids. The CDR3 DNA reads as TGTGCCAGCAGTTACTCGAGCGCTTTCGGGTACGAGCAGTACTTC. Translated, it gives CASSYSSAFGYEQYF.

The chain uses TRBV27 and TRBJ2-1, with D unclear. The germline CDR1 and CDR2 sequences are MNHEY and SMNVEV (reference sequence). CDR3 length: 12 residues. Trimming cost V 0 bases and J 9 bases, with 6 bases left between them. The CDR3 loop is CASSLSIGEQFF. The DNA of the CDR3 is TGTGCCAGCAGTTTATCGATTGGTGAGCAGTTCTTC.

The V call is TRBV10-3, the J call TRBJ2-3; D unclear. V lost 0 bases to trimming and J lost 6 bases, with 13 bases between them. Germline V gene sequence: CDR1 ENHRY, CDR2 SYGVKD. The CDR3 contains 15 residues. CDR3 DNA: TGTGCCATCAGTGAGTCTGCGGTCGAAGGGGATACGCAGTATTTT. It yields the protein CAISESAVEGDTQYF.

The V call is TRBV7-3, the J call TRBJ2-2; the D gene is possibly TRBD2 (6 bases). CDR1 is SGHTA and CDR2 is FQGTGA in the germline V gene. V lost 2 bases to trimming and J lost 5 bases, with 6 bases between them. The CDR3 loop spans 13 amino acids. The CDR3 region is CASSLLATGELFF. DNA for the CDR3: TGTGCCAGCAGCTTACTAGCGACCGGGGAGCTGTTTTTT.

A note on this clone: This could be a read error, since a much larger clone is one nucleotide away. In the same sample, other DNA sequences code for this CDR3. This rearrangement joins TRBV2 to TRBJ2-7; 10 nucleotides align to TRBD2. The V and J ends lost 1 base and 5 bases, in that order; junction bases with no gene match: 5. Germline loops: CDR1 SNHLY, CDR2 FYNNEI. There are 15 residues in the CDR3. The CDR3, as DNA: TGTGCCAGCAGTGAAGGTCTAGCGGGAGCCCACGAGCAGTACTTC. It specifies CASSEGLAGAHEQYF.

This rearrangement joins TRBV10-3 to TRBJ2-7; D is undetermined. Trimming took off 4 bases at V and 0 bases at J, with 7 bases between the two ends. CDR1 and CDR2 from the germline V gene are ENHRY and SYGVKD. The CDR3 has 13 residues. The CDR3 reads CAISVPNSYEQYF. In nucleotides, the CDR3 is TGTGCCATCAGTGTCCCGAACTCCTACGAGCAGTACTTC.

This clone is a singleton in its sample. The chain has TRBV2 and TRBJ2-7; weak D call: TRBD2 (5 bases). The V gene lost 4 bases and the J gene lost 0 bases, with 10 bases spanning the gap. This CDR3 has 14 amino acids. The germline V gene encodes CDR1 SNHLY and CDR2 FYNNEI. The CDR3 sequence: CASSVGAASYEQYF. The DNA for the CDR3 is TGTGCCAGCAGTGTGGGAGCAGCCTCCTACGAGCAGTACTTC.

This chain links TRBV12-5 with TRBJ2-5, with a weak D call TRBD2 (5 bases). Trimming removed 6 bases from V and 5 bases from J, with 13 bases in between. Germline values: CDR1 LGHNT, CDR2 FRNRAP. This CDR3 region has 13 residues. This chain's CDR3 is CASGLTRLETQYF. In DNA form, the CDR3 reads TGTGCTAGTGGCCTTACTAGGTTGGAGACCCAGTACTTC.

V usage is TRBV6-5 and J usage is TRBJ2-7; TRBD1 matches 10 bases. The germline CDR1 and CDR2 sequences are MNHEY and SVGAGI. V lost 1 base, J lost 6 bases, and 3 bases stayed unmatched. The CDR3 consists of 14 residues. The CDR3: CASSYWDRGVEQYF. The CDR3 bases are TGTGCCAGCAGTTACTGGGACAGGGGTGTCGAGCAGTACTTC.

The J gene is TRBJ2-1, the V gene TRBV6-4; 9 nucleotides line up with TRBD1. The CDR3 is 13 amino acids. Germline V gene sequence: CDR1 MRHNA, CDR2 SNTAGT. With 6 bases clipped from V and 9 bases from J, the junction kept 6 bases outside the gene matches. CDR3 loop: CASRGTGSLEQFF. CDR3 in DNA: TGTGCCAGCAGAGGGACAGGGTCCCTTGAGCAGTTCTTC.

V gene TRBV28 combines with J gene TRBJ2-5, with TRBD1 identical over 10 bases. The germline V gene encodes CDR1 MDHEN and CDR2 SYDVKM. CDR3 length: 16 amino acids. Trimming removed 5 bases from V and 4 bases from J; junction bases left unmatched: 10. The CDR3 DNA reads TGTGCCAGCAGTCAAAGACAGGGGGCTTATCCAGAGACCCAGTACTTC. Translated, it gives CASSQRQGAYPETQYF. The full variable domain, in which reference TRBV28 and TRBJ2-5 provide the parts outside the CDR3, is DVKVTQSSRYLVKRTGEKVFLECVQDMDHENMFWYRQDPGLGLRLIYFSYDVKMKEKGDIPEGYSVSREKKERFSLILESASTNQTSMYLCASSQRQGAYPETQYFGPGTRLLVL.

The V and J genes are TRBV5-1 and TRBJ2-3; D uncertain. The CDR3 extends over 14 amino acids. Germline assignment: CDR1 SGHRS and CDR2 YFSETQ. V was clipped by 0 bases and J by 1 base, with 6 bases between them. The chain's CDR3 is CASSLAPGTDTQYF. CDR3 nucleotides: TGCGCCAGCAGCTTGGCCCCAGGCACAGATACGCAGTATTTT.

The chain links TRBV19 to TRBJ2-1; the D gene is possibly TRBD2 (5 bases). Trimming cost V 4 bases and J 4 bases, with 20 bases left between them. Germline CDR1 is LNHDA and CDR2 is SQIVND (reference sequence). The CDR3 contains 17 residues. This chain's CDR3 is CASSNQLTSFSYNEQFF. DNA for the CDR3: TGTGCCAGTAGTAACCAATTAACTAGTTTCTCTTACAATGAGCAGTTCTTC.

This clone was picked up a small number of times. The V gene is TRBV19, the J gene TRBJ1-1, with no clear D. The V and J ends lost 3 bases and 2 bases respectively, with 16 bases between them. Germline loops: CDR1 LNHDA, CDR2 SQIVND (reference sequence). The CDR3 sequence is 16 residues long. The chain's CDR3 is CASSMDRVRLNTEAFF. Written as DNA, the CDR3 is TGTGCCAGTAGTATGGATAGGGTCCGTTTAAACACTGAAGCTTTCTTT.

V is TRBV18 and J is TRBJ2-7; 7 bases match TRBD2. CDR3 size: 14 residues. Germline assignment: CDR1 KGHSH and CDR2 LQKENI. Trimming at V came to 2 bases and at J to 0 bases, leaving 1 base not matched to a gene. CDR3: CASSPTSDSYEQYF. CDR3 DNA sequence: TGTGCCAGCTCACCAACTAGCGACTCCTACGAGCAGTACTTC.